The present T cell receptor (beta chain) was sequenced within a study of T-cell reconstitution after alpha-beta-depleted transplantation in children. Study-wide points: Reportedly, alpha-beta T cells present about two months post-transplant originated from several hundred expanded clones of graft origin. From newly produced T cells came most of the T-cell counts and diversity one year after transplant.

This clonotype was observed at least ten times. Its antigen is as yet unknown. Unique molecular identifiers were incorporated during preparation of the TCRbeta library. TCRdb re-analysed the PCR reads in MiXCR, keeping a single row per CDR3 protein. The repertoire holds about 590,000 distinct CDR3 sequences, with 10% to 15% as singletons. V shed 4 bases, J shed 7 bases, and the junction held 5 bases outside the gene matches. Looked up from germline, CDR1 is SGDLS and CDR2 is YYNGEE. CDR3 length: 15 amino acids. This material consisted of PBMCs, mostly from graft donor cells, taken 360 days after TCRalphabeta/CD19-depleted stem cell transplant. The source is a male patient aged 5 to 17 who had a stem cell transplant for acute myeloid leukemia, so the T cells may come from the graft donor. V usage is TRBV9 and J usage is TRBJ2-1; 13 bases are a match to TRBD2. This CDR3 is CASSFSGLAGNEQFF. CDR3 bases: TGTGCCAGCAGCTTTTCGGGACTAGCGGGGAATGAGCAGTTCTTC. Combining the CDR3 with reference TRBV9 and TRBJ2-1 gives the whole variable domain DSGVTQTPKHLITATGQRVTLRCSPRSGDLSVYWYQQSLDQGLQFLIQYYNGEERAKGNILERFSAQQFPDLHSELNLSSLELGDSALYFCASSFSGLAGNEQFFGPGTRLTVL.